These 28 T cell receptor beta chains originate from one sample sequenced in a study of CD8+ T cells in alopecia areata. The treatment is: oral pan-JAK inhibitor, 5-10 mg twice daily. Extracted RNA was reverse transcribed into cDNA, the sequencing template. Sequenced by immunoSEQ multiplex PCR; TCRdb stores in-frame clones only, minus some. Seen here are 200,000 to 250,000 clones, approximately 65% observed once, and the top ten hold 0.95% to 1.5%. The specimen comprised CD4+ T cells sorted from blood, sampled at week 44, from a patient treated with tofacitinib. Receptors were obtained from a human donor with alopecia areata.

This clone showed up just a few times. The V gene is TRBV4-3, the J gene TRBJ2-4; a weak D match, TRBD1 (5 bases). Trimming took 4 bases from V and 0 from J, leaving 16 bases between them. The CDR3 is made up of 17 amino acids. Germline CDR1 reads LGHNA; CDR2 reads YSLEER. For the CDR3, the DNA is TGCGCCAGCAGCCGGGGCAGATGGGGTATAGCCAAAAACATTCAGTACTTC. Its translation is CASSRGRWGIAKNIQYF.

This clone was seen a handful of times. This chain joins TRBV19 and TRBJ1-4; no definite D call. Per germline, CDR1 LNHDA and CDR2 SQIVND (reference sequence). Trimming shortened V by 7 bases and J by 7 bases, and 16 bases separated the two germline ends. CDR3 length equals 14 residues. The CDR3 region has the DNA TGTGCCAGTACTGAGGGAAGGAGTGGTGAAAAACTGTTTTTT. It encodes CASTEGRSGEKLFF.

This chain links TRBV23-1 with TRBJ2-1; D is possibly TRBD1 or TRBD2 (5 bases each). TRBV23-1 is an open reading frame, and its role is uncertain. This CDR3 comprises 14 residues. With 1 base removed from V and 6 bases from J, the gap between germline ends came to 10 bases. Here the CDR3 DNA reads TGCGCCAGCAGTCAATTCCCAGGGACCAATGAGCAGTTCTTC. Protein product: CASSQFPGTNEQFF.

This clone has only a few counts. The rearrangement links TRBV30 to TRBJ1-2, with D possibly matching TRBD1 (6 bases). V gave up 8 bases and J gave up 4 bases, with 11 bases separating them. The CDR3 has 11 amino acids. CDR1 and CDR2 from the germline V gene are GTSNPN and SVGIG (reference sequence). CDR3 sequence: CARGGSYGYTF. The CDR3 bases are TGTGCCAGGGGGGGTAGCTATGGCTACACCTTC.

V usage is TRBV30 and J usage is TRBJ1-5, with 8 bases identical to TRBD1. J lost 1 base, V lost 3 bases, and 5 bases had no gene match. The CDR3 sequence is 15 residues long. Germline CDR1 is GTSNPN and CDR2 is SVGIG (reference sequence). CDR3 residues: CAWRPRGLSNQPQHF. In DNA, the CDR3 is TGTGCCTGGAGACCCAGGGGGCTCAGCAATCAGCCCCAGCATTTT. The variable domain in full, with the rest retrieved from reference TRBV30 and TRBJ1-5, is SQTIHQWPATLVQPVGSPLSLECTVEGTSNPNLYWYRQAAGRGLQLLFYSVGIGQISSEVPQNLSASRPQDRQFILSSKKLLLSDSGFYLCAWRPRGLSNQPQHFGDGTRLSIL.

The genes are TRBV5-1 and TRBJ2-3, with 10 bases matching TRBD1. Unmatched junction bases numbered 2, after V lost 4 bases and J lost 6 bases. Germline lookup yields CDR1 SGHRS and CDR2 YFSETQ. The CDR3 totals 13 residues. CDR3 region: CASSGTGEDTQYF. CDR3 DNA sequence: TGCGCCAGCAGCGGGACAGGGGAGGATACGCAGTATTTT.

V and J are TRBV5-1 and TRBJ1-1; D may be TRBD1 (5 bases). The CDR3 sequence is 14 residues long. V was cut by 2 bases and J by 1 base, with 9 bases left in between. Looked up from germline, CDR1 is SGHRS and CDR2 is YFSETQ. CDR3 DNA: TGCGCCAGCAGCTTATGGGGGAAGAACACTGAAGCTTTCTTT. Residues: CASSLWGKNTEAFF.

This clone appeared once. CDR3 loop: CASRFNTEAFF. CDR3 DNA sequence: TGTGCCAGCAGGTTTAACACTGAAGCTTTCTTT. This sequence joins TRBV7-2 and TRBJ1-1; D is ambiguous. Trimming left V 6 bases short and J 2 bases short, with 4 bases between. This CDR3 has 11 amino acids. From germline, CDR1 is SGHTA and CDR2 FQGNSA. Full variable domain (rest looked up from reference TRBV7-2 and TRBJ1-1): GAGVSQSPSNKVTEKGKDVELRCDPISGHTALYWYRQSLGQGLEFLIYFQGNSAPDKSGLPSDRFSAERTGGSVSTLTIQRTQQEDSAVYLCASRFNTEAFFGQGTRLTVV.

The J gene is TRBJ2-3, the V gene TRBV5-1; D is unresolved. The CDR3 has 14 residues. V gave up 1 base and J gave up 1 base, with 7 bases separating them. The germline V gene encodes CDR1 SGHRS and CDR2 YFSETQ. This CDR3 reads CASSLRKGTDTQYF. The DNA for the CDR3 is TGCGCCAGCAGCTTGAGAAAGGGCACAGATACGCAGTATTTT.

The V call is TRBV11-2, the J call TRBJ2-2; 11 bases are a match to TRBD2. The junction had 12 bases not matched to a gene; V was cut back by 6 bases and J by 6 bases. The CDR3 covers 17 residues. Germline V gene sequence: CDR1 SGHAT, CDR2 FQNNGV. The CDR3 nucleotides read TGTGCCAGCAGGGGTGGTCCTACTAGCGGGGGCTCCGGGGAGCTGTTTTTT. It yields the protein CASRGGPTSGGSGELFF.

The V call is TRBV19, the J call TRBJ1-5; D uncertain. V was trimmed by 5 bases and J by 6 bases, leaving 11 bases between them. This CDR3 comprises 13 residues. The V gene's germline CDR1 is LNHDA and CDR2 SQIVND (reference sequence). The CDR3 DNA reads TGTGCCAGTAGTTGGGCAGAAGGTCAGCCCCAGCATTTT. Residues: CASSWAEGQPQHF.

This clone was seen a few times. The V and J genes are TRBV10-3 and TRBJ1-5; a possible D gene is TRBD1 (5 bases). The CDR3 extends over 13 amino acids. CDR1 and CDR2 from the germline V gene are ENHRY and SYGVKD. V shed 4 bases and J shed 1 base, with 5 bases lying between them. The CDR3 DNA reads TGTGCCATCAGTGGACAGAGCAATCAGCCCCAGCATTTT. Translation: CAISGQSNQPQHF.

The V gene is TRBV18, the J gene TRBJ1-2; D is ambiguous. The CDR3 has 14 amino acids. Looked up from germline, CDR1 is KGHSH and CDR2 is LQKENI. The V gene lost 4 bases and the J gene lost 0 bases, with 9 bases spanning the gap. This CDR3 is CASSQVESNYGYTF. The CDR3 nucleotides read TGTGCCAGCTCACAAGTGGAATCTAACTATGGCTACACCTTC.

The CDR3 bases are TGCGCCAGCAGCCCCGAACGGGGAGACTACGAGCAGTACTTC. This translates into CASSPERGDYEQYF. The gene calls are TRBV5-1 and TRBJ2-7, with a tentative D call TRBD2 (5 bases). V shed 4 bases and J shed 3 bases, with 14 bases lying between them. The germline gives CDR1 SGHRS, CDR2 YFSETQ. The CDR3 is 14 residues long.

Concerning this clone itself: The same CDR3 can be traced to other DNA sequences in this sample. The chain recombines TRBV30 with TRBJ1-5; no reliable D call. Germline V gene sequence: CDR1 GTSNPN, CDR2 SVGIG (reference sequence). CDR3 length equals 13 residues. V lost 1 base, J lost 2 bases, and 6 bases lay in between. The CDR3 DNA follows: TGTGCCTGGAGTGGGGGAGGCAATCAGCCCCAGCATTTT. This gives the protein CAWSGGGNQPQHF.

The chain recombines TRBV7-7 with TRBJ2-5; 9 bases map to TRBD2. The ends lost 8 bases at V and 4 bases at J; junction bases unmatched: 8. This CDR3 comprises 14 residues. CDR1 SSHAT and CDR2 FNYEAQ come from the germline V gene (reference sequence). The CDR3 DNA sequence: TGTGCCAGCTCCGTAGCGGGGGATCGAGAGACCCAGTACTTC. Residues: CASSVAGDRETQYF.

As to this clone: An end of the junction does not agree with germline; a read error may underlie this. The V and J genes are TRBV7-3 and TRBJ2-6, with 9 bases matching TRBD1. CDR3 length equals 16 residues. Looked up from germline, CDR1 is SGHTA and CDR2 is FQGTGA. The CDR3 region has the DNA TGTGCCAGCAGCCTAACAGGGGGCGCTGGGGCCAACGTCCTGACTTTC. Protein product: CASSLTGGAGANVLTF.

The chain carries TRBV7-2 and TRBJ2-7; 8 positions match TRBD1. The CDR3 contains 14 residues. V shed 5 bases, J shed 5 bases, and the junction held 8 bases outside the gene matches. Germline V gene sequence: CDR1 SGHTA, CDR2 FQGNSA. The CDR3 bases are TGTGCCAGCAGCACCACGGGACAGGCGAACGAGCAGTACTTC. Translation: CASSTTGQANEQYF. The full variable domain, in which reference TRBV7-2 and TRBJ2-7 provide the parts outside the CDR3, is GAGVSQSPSNKVTEKGKDVELRCDPISGHTALYWYRQSLGQGLEFLIYFQGNSAPDKSGLPSDRFSAERTGGSVSTLTIQRTQQEDSAVYLCASSTTGQANEQYFGPGTRLTVT.

V gene TRBV30 combines with J gene TRBJ1-1, with D hard to call. The ends were cut back, 2 bases at V and 4 bases at J, with 8 bases in the middle. Germline CDR1 GTSNPN, CDR2 SVGIG (reference sequence). The CDR3 extends over 12 amino acids. CDR3 loop: CAWSRGLTEAFF. CDR3 nucleotide sequence: TGTGCCTGGAGTCGCGGACTCACTGAAGCTTTCTTT.

The CDR3: CASSQGWLLTYEQYF. DNA for the CDR3: TGCGCCAGCAGCCAAGGGTGGCTTCTCACCTACGAGCAGTACTTC. The rearrangement joins TRBV4-3 to TRBJ2-5; D call uncertain. The tail of the sequence fits TRBJ2-7 better, so the J call may be wrong. CDR3 length: 15 amino acids. Germline loops: CDR1 LGHNA, CDR2 YSLEER.

This sequence joins TRBV30 and TRBJ1-2; no reliable D call. Per the germline V gene, CDR1 is GTSNPN and CDR2 is SVGIG (reference sequence). The CDR3 sequence is 13 residues long. Between the trimmed V and J ends, which lost 2 bases and 2 bases, there was a span of 9 bases. The CDR3 loop reads CAWSLDGNYGYTF. CDR3 DNA: TGTGCCTGGAGTCTGGACGGGAACTATGGCTACACCTTC.

This clone occurred once. CDR3 region: CSVGNRAYNEQFF. The CDR3 DNA is TGCAGCGTTGGTAACAGGGCATACAATGAGCAGTTCTTC. The chain recombines TRBV29-1 with TRBJ2-1; possibly TRBD1 for D (6 bases). Germline assignment: CDR1 SQVTM and CDR2 ANQGSEA. The CDR3 length is 13 residues. V was clipped by 4 bases and J by 4 bases, with 11 bases between them.

The genes are TRBV6-6 and TRBJ1-1, with D hard to call. V shed 10 bases and J shed 1 base, with 16 bases lying between them. Per germline, CDR1 MNHNY and CDR2 SVGAGI (reference sequence). There are 14 residues in the CDR3. The CDR3 here is CATSYGLTNTEAFF. DNA of the CDR3: TGTGCCACGTCCTACGGACTGACGAACACTGAAGCTTTCTTT.

This sequence joins TRBV29-1 and TRBJ2-2; the match to TRBD2 covers 10 bases. CDR1 and CDR2 from the germline V gene are SQVTM and ANQGSEA. The CDR3 extends over 15 amino acids. J was trimmed by 2 bases and V by 5 bases; bases with no gene match: 5. The CDR3 region has the DNA TGCAGCGTTCTTCGACTAGCGGGTAACACCGGGGAGCTGTTTTTT. Protein product: CSVLRLAGNTGELFF.

V and J are TRBV30 and TRBJ1-5, with D unresolved. Trimming removed 4 bases at V and 5 bases at J, with 12 bases between. Germline V lookup: CDR1 GTSNPN, CDR2 SVGIG (reference sequence). The CDR3 is 13 amino acids. In DNA form, the CDR3 reads TGTGCCTGGAAATTGAAGGGTGATCAGCCCCAGCATTTT. Protein: CAWKLKGDQPQHF.

The chain links TRBV15 to TRBJ1-2; tentatively, D is TRBD1 (5 bases). The length of the CDR3 is 16 residues. Germline CDR1 is LNHNV and CDR2 is YYDKDF (reference sequence). V lost 0 bases, J lost 3 bases, and 14 bases lay in between. The CDR3 DNA reads TGTGCCACCAGCAGAGAGGGGACGGGGTTCGACTATGGCTACACCTTC. Translating gives CATSREGTGFDYGYTF.

The V and J genes are TRBV29-1 and TRBJ2-7; D is unresolved. CDR3 size: 13 residues. Trimming took off 1 base at V and 4 bases at J, with 11 bases between the two ends. CDR1 and CDR2 from the germline V gene are SQVTM and ANQGSEA. The CDR3 is CSVEGPGGYEQYF. CDR3 coding DNA: TGCAGCGTTGAAGGGCCCGGTGGTTACGAGCAGTACTTC.

DNA for the CDR3: TGTGCCAGCTCACCTCGGGAACAGACCCGGGCGGTAGCCAAAAACATTCAGTACTTC. This encodes CASSPREQTRAVAKNIQYF. The gene calls are TRBV18 and TRBJ2-4; tentative D call: TRBD2 (5 bases). V gave up 3 bases and J gave up 0 bases, with 21 bases separating them. Germline lookup yields CDR1 KGHSH and CDR2 LQKENI. This CDR3 contains 19 residues. Based on the CDR3 plus reference TRBV18 and TRBJ2-4, the full variable domain is NAGVMQNPRHLVRRRGQEARLRCSPMKGHSHVYWYRQLPEEGLKFMVYLQKENIIDESGMPKERFSAEFPKEGPSILRIQQVVRGDSAAYFCASSPREQTRAVAKNIQYFGAGTRLSVL.